This note documents a single T cell receptor (beta chain) sequence. These data are taken from a study of shared clonotypes between healthy human individuals. Naive CD8 populations comprised CD45RO-negative cells positively selected for CCR7, excluding terminally differentiated effector memory CD45RA+ cells. The germline V gene encodes CDR1 SNHLY and CDR2 FYNNEI. The CDR3 consists of 11 residues. The V and J ends lost 3 bases and 11 bases respectively, with 8 bases between them. Libraries were prepared by immunoSEQ multiplex PCR; TCRdb keeps only in-frame clonotypes and omits some of them. Here the sample spans millions of clones, approximately 94% being singletons.

V gene TRBV2 combines with J gene TRBJ2-1; no clear D gene. The receptor was isolated from a man between 18 and 35 years old in good health. The sequenced material came from naive CD8+ T cells sorted from blood. The CDR3 sequence: CASSEDGKQFF. In DNA form, the CDR3 reads TGTGCCAGCAGTGAGGATGGAAAGCAGTTCTTC. The full variable domain, with the rest looked up from reference TRBV2 and TRBJ2-1, is EPEVTQTPSHQVTQMGQEVILRCVPISNHLYFYWYRQILGQKVEFLVSFYNNEISEKSEIFDDQFSVERPDGSNFTLKIRSTKLEDSAMYFCASSEDGKQFFGPGTRLTVL.